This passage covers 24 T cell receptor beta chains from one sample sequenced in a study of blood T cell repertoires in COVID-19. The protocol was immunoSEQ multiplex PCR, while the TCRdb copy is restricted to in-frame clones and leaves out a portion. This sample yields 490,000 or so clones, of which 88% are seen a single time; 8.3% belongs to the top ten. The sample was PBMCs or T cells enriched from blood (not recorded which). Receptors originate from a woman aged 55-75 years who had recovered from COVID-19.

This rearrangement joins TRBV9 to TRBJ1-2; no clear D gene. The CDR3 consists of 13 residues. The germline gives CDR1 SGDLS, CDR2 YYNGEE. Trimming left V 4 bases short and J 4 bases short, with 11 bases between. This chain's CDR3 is CASSPGTPYGYTF. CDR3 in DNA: TGTGCCAGCAGCCCTGGCACGCCCTATGGCTACACCTTC. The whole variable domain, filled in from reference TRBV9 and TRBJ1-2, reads DSGVTQTPKHLITATGQRVTLRCSPRSGDLSVYWYQQSLDQGLQFLIQYYNGEERAKGNILERFSAQQFPDLHSELNLSSLELGDSALYFCASSPGTPYGYTFGSGTRLTVV.

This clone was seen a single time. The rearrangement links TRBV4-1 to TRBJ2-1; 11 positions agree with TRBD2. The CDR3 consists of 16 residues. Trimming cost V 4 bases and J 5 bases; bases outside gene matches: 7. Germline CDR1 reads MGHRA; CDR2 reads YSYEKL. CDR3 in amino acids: CASSPILAGVNNEQFF. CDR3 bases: TGCGCCAGCAGCCCGATACTAGCGGGGGTCAACAATGAGCAGTTCTTC.

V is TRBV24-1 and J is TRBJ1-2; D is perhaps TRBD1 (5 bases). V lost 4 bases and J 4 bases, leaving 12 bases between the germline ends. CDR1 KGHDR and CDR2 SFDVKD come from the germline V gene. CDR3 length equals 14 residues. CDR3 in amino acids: CATSDPSTVYGYTF. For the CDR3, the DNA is TGTGCCACCAGTGACCCCTCGACAGTCTATGGCTACACCTTC.

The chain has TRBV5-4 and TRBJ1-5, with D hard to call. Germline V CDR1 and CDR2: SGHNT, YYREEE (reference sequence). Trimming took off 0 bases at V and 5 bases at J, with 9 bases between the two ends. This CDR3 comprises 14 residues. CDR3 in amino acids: CASSLGGGDQPQHF. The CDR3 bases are TGTGCCAGCAGCTTGGGAGGCGGTGATCAGCCCCAGCATTTT.

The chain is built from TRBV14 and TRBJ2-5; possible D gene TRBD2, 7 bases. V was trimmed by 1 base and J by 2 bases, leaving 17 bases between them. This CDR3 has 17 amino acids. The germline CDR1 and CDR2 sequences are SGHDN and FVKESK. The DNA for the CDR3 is TGTGCCAGCAGCCAAGTTGGGGGGGGCCGTTCTCAAGAGACCCAGTACTTC. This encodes CASSQVGGGRSQETQYF.

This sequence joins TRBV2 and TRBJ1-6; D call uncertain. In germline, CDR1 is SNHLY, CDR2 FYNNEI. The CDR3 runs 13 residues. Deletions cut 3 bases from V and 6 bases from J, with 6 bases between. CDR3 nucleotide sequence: TGTGCCAGCAGTGAGGAGGTTAATTCACCCCTCCACTTT. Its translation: CASSEEVNSPLHF.

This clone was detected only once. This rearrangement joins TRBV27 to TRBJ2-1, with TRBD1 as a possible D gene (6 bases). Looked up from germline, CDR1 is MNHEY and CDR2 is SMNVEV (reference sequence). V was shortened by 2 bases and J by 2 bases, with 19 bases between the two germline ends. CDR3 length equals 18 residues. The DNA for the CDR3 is TGTGCCAGCAGTTTACGAGTGAGTTGGGACACGGCCTACAATGAGCAGTTCTTC. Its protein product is CASSLRVSWDTAYNEQFF.

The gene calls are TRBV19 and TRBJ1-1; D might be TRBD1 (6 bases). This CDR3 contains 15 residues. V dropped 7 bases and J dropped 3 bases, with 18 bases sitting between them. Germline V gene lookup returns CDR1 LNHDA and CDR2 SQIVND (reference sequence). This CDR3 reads CASTPVYREYTEAFF. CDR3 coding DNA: TGTGCCAGTACACCGGTATACAGGGAATACACTGAAGCTTTCTTT.

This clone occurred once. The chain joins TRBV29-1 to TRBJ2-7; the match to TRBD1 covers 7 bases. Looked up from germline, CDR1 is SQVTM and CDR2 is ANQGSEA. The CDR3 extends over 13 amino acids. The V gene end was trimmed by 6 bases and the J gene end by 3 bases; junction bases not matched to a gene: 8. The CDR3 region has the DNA TGCAGCGTGGGACAGCAAGAGGACTACGAGCAGTACGTC. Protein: CSVGQQEDYEQYV.

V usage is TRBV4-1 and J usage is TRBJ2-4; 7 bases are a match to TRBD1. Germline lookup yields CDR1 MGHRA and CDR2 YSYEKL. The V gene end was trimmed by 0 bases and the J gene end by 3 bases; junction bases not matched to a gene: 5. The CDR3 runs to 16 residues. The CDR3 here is CASSQEGGLGKNIQYF. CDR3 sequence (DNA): TGCGCCAGCAGCCAAGAAGGGGGCTTGGGCAAAAACATTCAGTACTTC.

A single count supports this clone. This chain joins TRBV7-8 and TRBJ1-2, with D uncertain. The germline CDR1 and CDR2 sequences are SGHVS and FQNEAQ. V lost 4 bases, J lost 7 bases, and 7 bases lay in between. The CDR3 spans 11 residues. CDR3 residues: CASSWAFGYTF. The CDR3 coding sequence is TGTGCCAGCAGCTGGGCCTTTGGCTACACCTTC.

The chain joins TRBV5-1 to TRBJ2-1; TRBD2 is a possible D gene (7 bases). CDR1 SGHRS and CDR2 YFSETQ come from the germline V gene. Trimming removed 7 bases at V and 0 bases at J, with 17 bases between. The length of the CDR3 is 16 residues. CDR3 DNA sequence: TGCGCCAGCGGGTCGGGGGGCCCCCGCTCCTACAATGAGCAGTTCTTC. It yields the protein CASGSGGPRSYNEQFF.

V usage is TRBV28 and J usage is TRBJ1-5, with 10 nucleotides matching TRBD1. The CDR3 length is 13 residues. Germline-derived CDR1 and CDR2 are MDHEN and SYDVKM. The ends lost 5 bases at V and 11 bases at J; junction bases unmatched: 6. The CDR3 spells CASSGGDRGAQHF. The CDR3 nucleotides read TGTGCCAGCAGTGGGGGGGACAGGGGCGCCCAGCATTTT.

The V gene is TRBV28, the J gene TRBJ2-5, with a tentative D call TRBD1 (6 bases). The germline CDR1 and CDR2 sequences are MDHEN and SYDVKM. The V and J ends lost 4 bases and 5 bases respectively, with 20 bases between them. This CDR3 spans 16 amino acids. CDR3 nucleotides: TGTGCCAGCAGTTCTCGTCGGGACACCTTTCAGGAGACCCAGTACTTC. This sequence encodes CASSSRRDTFQETQYF. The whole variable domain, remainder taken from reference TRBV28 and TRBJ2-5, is DVKVTQSSRYLVKRTGEKVFLECVQDMDHENMFWYRQDPGLGLRLIYFSYDVKMKEKGDIPEGYSVSREKKERFSLILESASTNQTSMYLCASSSRRDTFQETQYFGPGTRLLVL.

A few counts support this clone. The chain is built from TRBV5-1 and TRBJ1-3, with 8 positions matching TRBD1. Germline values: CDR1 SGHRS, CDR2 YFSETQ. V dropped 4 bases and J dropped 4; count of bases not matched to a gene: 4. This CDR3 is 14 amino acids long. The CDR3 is CASSAGQGGNTIYF. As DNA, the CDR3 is TGCGCCAGCAGCGCCGGACAGGGAGGAAACACCATATATTTT.

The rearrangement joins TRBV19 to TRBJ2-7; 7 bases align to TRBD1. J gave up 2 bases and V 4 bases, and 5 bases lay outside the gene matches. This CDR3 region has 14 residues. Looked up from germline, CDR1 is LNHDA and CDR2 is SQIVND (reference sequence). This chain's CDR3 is CASSTGQVTYEQYF. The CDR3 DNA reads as TGTGCCAGTAGTACCGGACAGGTTACCTACGAGCAGTACTTC. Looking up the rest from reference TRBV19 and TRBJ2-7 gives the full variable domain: DGGITQSPKYLFRKEGQNVTLSCEQNLNHDAMYWYRQDPGQGLRLIYYSQIVNDFQKGDIAEGYSVSREKKESFPLTVTSAQKNPTAFYLCASSTGQVTYEQYFGPGTRLTVT.

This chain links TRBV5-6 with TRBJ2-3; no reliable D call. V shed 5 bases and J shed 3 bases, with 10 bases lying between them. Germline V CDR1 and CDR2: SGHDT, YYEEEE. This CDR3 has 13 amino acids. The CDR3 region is CASRPTGTDTQYF. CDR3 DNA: TGTGCCAGCAGACCAACTGGTACAGATACGCAGTATTTT.

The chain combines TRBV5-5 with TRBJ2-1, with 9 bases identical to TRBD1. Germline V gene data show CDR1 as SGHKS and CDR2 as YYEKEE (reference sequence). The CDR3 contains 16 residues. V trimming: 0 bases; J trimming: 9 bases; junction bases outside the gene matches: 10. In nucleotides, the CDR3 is TGTGCCAGCAGCTTGGACAACAGGGGGCTCAAAGGTGAGCAGTTCTTC. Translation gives CASSLDNRGLKGEQFF.

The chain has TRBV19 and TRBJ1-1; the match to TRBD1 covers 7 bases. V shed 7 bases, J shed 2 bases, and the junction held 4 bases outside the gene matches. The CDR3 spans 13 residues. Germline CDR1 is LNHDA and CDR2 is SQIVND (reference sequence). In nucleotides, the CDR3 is TGTGCCAGTACGCAGGGGGGAAACACTGAAGCTTTCTTT. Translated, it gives CASTQGGNTEAFF.

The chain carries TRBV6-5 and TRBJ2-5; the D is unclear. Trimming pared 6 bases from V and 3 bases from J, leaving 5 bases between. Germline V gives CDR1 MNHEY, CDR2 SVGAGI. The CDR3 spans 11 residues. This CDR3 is CASRAEETQYF. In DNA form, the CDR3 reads TGTGCCAGCAGGGCGGAAGAGACCCAGTACTTC.

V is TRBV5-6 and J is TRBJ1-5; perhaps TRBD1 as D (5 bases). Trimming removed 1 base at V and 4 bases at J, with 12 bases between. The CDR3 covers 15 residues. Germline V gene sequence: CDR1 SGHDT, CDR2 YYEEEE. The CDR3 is CASSLRQGGNQPQHF. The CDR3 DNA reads TGTGCCAGCAGCTTGAGGCAGGGAGGTAATCAGCCCCAGCATTTT.

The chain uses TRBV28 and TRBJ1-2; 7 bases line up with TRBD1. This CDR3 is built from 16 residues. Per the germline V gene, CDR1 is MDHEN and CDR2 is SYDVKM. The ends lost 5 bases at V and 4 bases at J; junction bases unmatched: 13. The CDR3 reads CASSPPSGQVGYGYTF. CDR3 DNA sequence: TGTGCCAGCAGTCCCCCTTCCGGACAGGTGGGCTATGGCTACACCTTC.

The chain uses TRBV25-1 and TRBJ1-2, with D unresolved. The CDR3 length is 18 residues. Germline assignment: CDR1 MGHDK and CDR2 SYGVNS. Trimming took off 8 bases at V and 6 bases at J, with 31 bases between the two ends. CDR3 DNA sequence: TGTGCCAGCGAAAACGGAGGAGACCTTCTAACCCCCAGTGATGGCTACACCTTC. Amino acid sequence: CASENGGDLLTPSDGYTF.

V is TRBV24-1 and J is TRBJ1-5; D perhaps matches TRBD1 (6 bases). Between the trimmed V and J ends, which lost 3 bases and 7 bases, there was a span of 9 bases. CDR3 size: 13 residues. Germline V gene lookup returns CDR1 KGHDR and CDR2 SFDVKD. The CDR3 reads CATSDRTAQPQHF. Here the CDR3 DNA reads TGTGCCACCAGTGATCGGACAGCACAGCCCCAGCATTTT.